This T cell receptor (beta chain) appears in the sequencing data of a study of cytomegalovirus exposure and HLA in healthy donors. Overall study: Earlier, 150 million to 200 million T cells were analyzed, and 95 million to 140 million unique TCR beta sequences were found among them. Study-level points and caveats: Most TCR sequences were seen very rarely across donors, but some public TCRs occurred in many. A previous analysis found most TCR beta V segments productive roughly 87% or roughly 30% of the time. As a later analysis showed, a missense DCLRE1C variant was linked to trimming of TCR beta V- and J-genes.

Of note for this clone: Its antigen is still unknown.

This PCR relied on a set of 60 Vbeta primers and 13 Jbeta primers. TCRdb keeps only in-frame clones here, not all; method: immunoSEQ multiplex PCR. Of some 29,000 clones listed, roughly 44% were seen once; the top ten hold roughly 1.9%. The J segment lost 6 bases and the V segment lost 2 bases, leaving 6 bases of the junction unmatched. CDR1 SGHDT and CDR2 YYEEEE come from the germline V gene. CDR3 length: 14 amino acids. Sequenced sample: PBMCs. This TCR came from a woman in her forties or fifties in good health and CMV-seronegative. The chain couples TRBV5-6 to TRBJ1-2; 8 bases match TRBD1. CDR3 in amino acids: CASSLGQGQDGYTF. The DNA for the CDR3 is TGTGCCAGCAGCTTAGGACAGGGCCAGGATGGCTACACCTTC.